Following are 5 T cell receptor beta chains from one sample sequenced in a study of T cell responses to AZD1222 COVID-19 vaccine (dated by TCRdb to about 2021). The sample's time point label, in plain terms: baseline before first vaccination. The library relied on the immunoSEQ multiplex PCR assay. TCRdb limited this immuneACCESS table to in-frame rearrangements with V and J called. A share of clones is missing; checked studies link under half to unresolved V genes, and the rest is unexplained. This sample lists roughly 130,000 clones; around 90% were detected once. Jointly, the top ten make up around 3.2% of the sample. The sample was peripheral blood, taken on day 0 of AZD1222 vaccination. These receptors all stem from an adult in good health.

V and J are TRBV5-1 and TRBJ1-2; D uncertain. Trimming took 4 bases from V and 4 from J, leaving 14 bases between them. Germline lookup yields CDR1 SGHRS and CDR2 YFSETQ. The CDR3 spans 14 residues. CDR3 amino acids: CASSDNPQVYGYTF. CDR3 nucleotides: TGCGCCAGCAGCGATAACCCGCAGGTCTATGGCTACACCTTC.

This chain connects TRBV6-4 to TRBJ2-5, with 11 positions matching TRBD1. This CDR3 is 15 amino acids long. The V and J ends lost 3 bases and 1 base, in that order; junction bases with no gene match: 1. Germline loops: CDR1 MRHNA, CDR2 SNTAGT. The CDR3 DNA reads as TGTGCCAGCAGTGAAGGGACAGGGGGCCAAGAGACCCAGTACTTC. Translated: CASSEGTGGQETQYF.

The genes are TRBV7-9 and TRBJ1-2; no definite D call. This CDR3 has 12 residues. V gave up 2 bases and J gave up 4 bases, with 5 bases separating them. CDR1 is SEHNR, CDR2 FQNEAQ, per germline (reference sequence). The CDR3, as DNA: TGTGCCAGCAGCTTACCGACCTATGGCTACACCTTC. Amino acids: CASSLPTYGYTF.

The rearrangement uses TRBV7-3 and TRBJ2-1, with D tentatively TRBD1 (6 bases). Per germline, CDR1 SGHTA and CDR2 FQGTGA. V lost 1 base to trimming and J lost 10 bases, with 11 bases between them. The CDR3 contains 13 residues. CDR3 loop: CASSLNRVEEQFF. The CDR3 nucleotides read TGTGCCAGCAGCTTAAACAGGGTTGAGGAGCAGTTCTTC.

The chain is built from TRBV6-5 and TRBJ1-3, with TRBD1 identical over 8 bases. With 0 bases clipped from V and 2 bases from J, the junction kept 0 bases outside the gene matches. The CDR3 runs to 15 residues. Germline values: CDR1 MNHEY, CDR2 SVGAGI. In nucleotides, the CDR3 is TGTGCCAGCAGTTACTCGACAGGGGCTGGAAACACCATATATTTT. Residues: CASSYSTGAGNTIYF.